These 15 T cell receptor beta chains came from one sample sequenced in a study of beta chain features in type 1 diabetes (dated by TCRdb to the late 2010s). Library construction relied on the immunoSEQ multiplex PCR assay. The entire isolated RNA was reverse transcribed using the High Capacity cDNA Reverse Transcription Kit, and thus expressed TCRB transcripts were sequenced. In TCRdb, the immuneACCESS table is reduced to in-frame sequences with V and J assigned. These tables do not hold every clone; where another copy was compared, an unresolved V gene accounts for under half, and the others remain unexplained. Here the sample has 120,000 to 150,000 clones; about 7.1% occur a single time. About 1.3% of the sample is taken by the ten largest. Sequencing used central memory CD4+ T cells from blood. The source is a woman aged 30 to 39 in good health.

J is TRBJ1-4 and V is TRBV7-2; D gene unclear. Per the germline V gene, CDR1 is SGHTA and CDR2 is FQGNSA. This CDR3 comprises 14 residues. Trimming took off 3 bases at V and 5 bases at J, with 10 bases between the two ends. The chain's CDR3 is CASSFRSGNEKLFF. CDR3 sequence (DNA): TGTGCCAGCAGCTTCCGATCAGGAAATGAAAAACTGTTTTTT.

The rearrangement links TRBV15 to TRBJ1-3, with a tentative D call TRBD1 (5 bases). The V gene's germline CDR1 is LNHNV and CDR2 YYDKDF (reference sequence). CDR3 length equals 13 residues. Trimming left V 8 bases short and J 6 bases short, with 14 bases between. The CDR3 reads CATSHGALNTIYF. CDR3 in DNA: TGTGCCACCTCACATGGGGCTCTAAACACCATATATTTT.

This clone turned up a few times. V is TRBV14 and J is TRBJ1-1; 9 bases agree with TRBD1. V shed 4 bases, J shed 0 bases, and the junction held 9 bases outside the gene matches. This CDR3 is 17 amino acids long. Per the germline V gene, CDR1 is SGHDN and CDR2 is FVKESK. The CDR3 loop is CASSPRTGAVLNTEAFF. In DNA, the CDR3 is TGTGCCAGCAGCCCAAGGACAGGGGCCGTCTTGAACACTGAAGCTTTCTTT.

This clone was seen a few times. The chain couples TRBV9 to TRBJ2-1; TRBD2 agrees at 7 bases. Germline CDR1 is SGDLS and CDR2 is YYNGEE. V lost 4 bases to trimming and J lost 5 bases; unmatched junction nucleotides: 15. CDR3 length: 17 residues. DNA of the CDR3: TGTGCCAGCAGCCCTAACCTAGCAGGCGGGAGTGACAATGAGCAGTTCTTC. Amino acids: CASSPNLAGGSDNEQFF.

The genes are TRBV4-3 and TRBJ2-7; TRBD1 matches 7 bases. The CDR3 is 17 residues long. Germline values: CDR1 LGHNA, CDR2 YSLEER. Germline trimming cut 0 bases from V and 0 bases from J; bases unmatched to any gene: 8. The CDR3 protein is CASSQDGPPGGSYEQYF. The CDR3 DNA is TGCGCCAGCAGCCAAGATGGCCCCCCAGGGGGCTCCTACGAGCAGTACTTC.

DNA of the CDR3: TGTGCCAGCAGCCCCCTCCATGGGCCCCGGAGGACCGGGGAGCTGTTTTTT. Translating it yields CASSPLHGPRRTGELFF. This chain connects TRBV11-2 to TRBJ2-2, with a possible D match to TRBD2 (5 bases). Deletions cut 5 bases from V and 5 bases from J, with 21 bases between. CDR3 size: 17 residues. The germline gives CDR1 SGHAT, CDR2 FQNNGV.

In this sample, this clone turned up a few times. The chain uses TRBV28 and TRBJ2-7; weak D call: TRBD2 (5 bases). This CDR3 has 16 residues. V lost 3 bases and J 3 bases, leaving 18 bases between the germline ends. Germline V gene sequence: CDR1 MDHEN, CDR2 SYDVKM. This CDR3 is CASSFGVGRSRYEQYF. The CDR3 DNA follows: TGTGCCAGCAGTTTCGGGGTAGGGAGATCGCGCTACGAGCAGTACTTC.

This chain joins TRBV4-2 and TRBJ2-7; D is uncertain. This CDR3 has 12 residues. Trimming took 5 bases from V and 2 from J, leaving 7 bases between them. Germline CDR1 LGHNA, CDR2 YNFKEQ. As DNA, the CDR3 is TGTGCCAGCAGCTTAGAGGCCTACGAGCAGTACTTC. Amino acids: CASSLEAYEQYF.

This chain connects TRBV7-2 to TRBJ1-2; TRBD1 matches 7 bases. With V trimmed by 5 bases and J by 7 bases, 7 bases remained unmatched. CDR1 is SGHTA and CDR2 is FQGNSA in the germline V gene. There are 13 residues in the CDR3. CDR3 coding DNA: TGTGCCAGCAGCCCAGGGACAGTCCCTGGCTACACCTTC. Its translation is CASSPGTVPGYTF.

The rearrangement links TRBV30 to TRBJ2-7; the match to TRBD1 covers 7 bases. This CDR3 is 16 amino acids long. In germline, CDR1 is GTSNPN, CDR2 SVGIG (reference sequence). V dropped 5 bases and J dropped 3; count of bases not matched to a gene: 16. Written as DNA, the CDR3 is TGTGCCTGGTCCATCTACCGGGACAGCTTGCGCTACGAGCAGTACTTC. Its protein product is CAWSIYRDSLRYEQYF.

There are a few counts of this clone. The chain couples TRBV14 to TRBJ2-5, with 9 bases that match TRBD1. V was clipped by 4 bases and J by 2 bases; unmatched bases: 8. Germline V lookup: CDR1 SGHDN, CDR2 FVKESK. CDR3 size: 16 residues. CDR3 coding DNA: TGTGCCAGCAGCCCGTTACCTGGACAGGGGCAAGAGACCCAGTACTTC. Translating it yields CASSPLPGQGQETQYF.

This clone has ten or more counts. V gene TRBV7-2 combines with J gene TRBJ2-5; D gene uncertain. V was pared by 3 bases and J by 1 base, with 6 bases between. Per germline, CDR1 SGHTA and CDR2 FQGNSA. The CDR3 is 13 amino acids. This CDR3 is CASSLAAQETQYF. CDR3 nucleotides: TGTGCCAGCAGCTTGGCGGCCCAAGAGACCCAGTACTTC.

This chain links TRBV11-1 with TRBJ2-1; TRBD2 agrees at 8 bases. The germline CDR1 and CDR2 sequences are SGHAT and FQDESV (reference sequence). V lost 1 base to trimming and J lost 1 base; unmatched junction nucleotides: 6. This CDR3 region has 17 residues. The CDR3, as DNA: TGTGCCAGCAGCTTAGGAGCGGGAGACGTTTCCTACAATGAGCAGTTCTTC. Its translation is CASSLGAGDVSYNEQFF. Drawing the rest from reference TRBV11-1 and TRBJ2-1, the complete variable domain is EAEVAQSPRYKITEKSQAVAFWCDPISGHATLYWYRQILGQGPELLVQFQDESVVDDSQLPKDRFSAERLKGVDSTLKIQPAELGDSAMYLCASSLGAGDVSYNEQFFGPGTRLTVL.

The chain links TRBV7-2 to TRBJ2-5; weak D call: TRBD2 (6 bases). Germline lookup yields CDR1 SGHTA and CDR2 FQGNSA. Trimming shortened V by 1 base and J by 7 bases, and 16 bases separated the two germline ends. The CDR3 is made up of 15 amino acids. CDR3 protein: CASSLGPGTSGTQYF. CDR3 DNA sequence: TGTGCCAGCAGCTTAGGCCCCGGGACTTCGGGGACCCAGTACTTC.

This clone was seen a few times. CDR3 coding DNA: TGTGCCAGCAGCTTAGTGGGACTAGCGAACGATGAGCAGTTCTTC. It yields the protein CASSLVGLANDEQFF. The V call is TRBV11-1, the J call TRBJ2-1; the match to TRBD2 covers 10 bases. Losses at the gene ends were 1 base for V and 8 bases for J; bases not matched to a gene: 5. Germline V gene data show CDR1 as SGHAT and CDR2 as FQDESV (reference sequence). The CDR3 loop spans 15 amino acids.